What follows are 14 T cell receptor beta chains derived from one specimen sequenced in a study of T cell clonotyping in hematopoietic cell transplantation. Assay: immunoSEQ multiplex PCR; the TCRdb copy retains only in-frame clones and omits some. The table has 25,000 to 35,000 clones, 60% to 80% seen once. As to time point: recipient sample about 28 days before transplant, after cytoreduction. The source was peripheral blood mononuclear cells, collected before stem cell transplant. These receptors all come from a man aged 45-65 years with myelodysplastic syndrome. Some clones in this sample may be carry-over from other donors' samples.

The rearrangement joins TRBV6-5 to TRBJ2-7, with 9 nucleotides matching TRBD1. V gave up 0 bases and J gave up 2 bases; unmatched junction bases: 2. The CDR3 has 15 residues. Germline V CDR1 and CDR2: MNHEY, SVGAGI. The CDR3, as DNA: TGTGCCAGCAGTTACTCGGACAGGGGTCCCTACGAGCAGTACTTC. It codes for CASSYSDRGPYEQYF.

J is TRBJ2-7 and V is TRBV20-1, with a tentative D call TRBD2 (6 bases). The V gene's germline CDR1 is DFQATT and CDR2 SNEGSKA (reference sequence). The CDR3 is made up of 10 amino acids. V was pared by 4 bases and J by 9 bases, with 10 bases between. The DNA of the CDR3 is TGCAGTGCTACCGGGGGACGGCAGTACTTC. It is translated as CSATGGRQYF.

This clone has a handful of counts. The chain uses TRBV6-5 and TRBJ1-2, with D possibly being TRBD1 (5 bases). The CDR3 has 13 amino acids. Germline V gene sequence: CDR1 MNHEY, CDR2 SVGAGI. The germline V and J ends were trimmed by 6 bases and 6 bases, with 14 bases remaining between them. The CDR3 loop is CASRRGRVDGYTF. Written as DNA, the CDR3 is TGTGCCAGCAGAAGGGGACGGGTGGATGGCTACACCTTC.

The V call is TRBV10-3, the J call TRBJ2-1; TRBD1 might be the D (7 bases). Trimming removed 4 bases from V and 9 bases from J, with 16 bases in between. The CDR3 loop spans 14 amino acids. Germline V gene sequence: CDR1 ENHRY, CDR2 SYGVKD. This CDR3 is CAISAGRGVFEQFF. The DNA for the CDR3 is TGTGCCATCAGTGCAGGCAGGGGGGTATTTGAGCAGTTCTTC.

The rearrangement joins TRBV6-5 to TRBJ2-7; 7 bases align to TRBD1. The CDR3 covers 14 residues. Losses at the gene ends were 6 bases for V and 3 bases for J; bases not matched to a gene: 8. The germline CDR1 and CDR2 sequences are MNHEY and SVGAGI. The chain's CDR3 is CASRPSDRIYEQYF. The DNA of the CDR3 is TGTGCCAGCAGACCCTCGGACAGGATCTACGAGCAGTACTTC.

The CDR3 loop is CASSYVALGGGYTF. As DNA, the CDR3 is TGTGCCAGCAGTTACGTGGCTCTTGGGGGTGGCTACACCTTC. The V and J genes are TRBV6-5 and TRBJ1-2, with a tentative D call TRBD1 (5 bases). Germline-derived CDR1 and CDR2 are MNHEY and SVGAGI. This CDR3 comprises 14 residues. V dropped 2 bases and J dropped 7 bases, with 14 bases sitting between them.

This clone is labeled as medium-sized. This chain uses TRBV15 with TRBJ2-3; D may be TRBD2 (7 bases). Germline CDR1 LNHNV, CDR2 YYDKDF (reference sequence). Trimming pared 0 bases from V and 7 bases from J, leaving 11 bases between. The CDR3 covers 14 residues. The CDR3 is CATSRELGGHTQYF. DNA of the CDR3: TGTGCCACCAGCAGAGAACTCGGGGGGCATACGCAGTATTTT.

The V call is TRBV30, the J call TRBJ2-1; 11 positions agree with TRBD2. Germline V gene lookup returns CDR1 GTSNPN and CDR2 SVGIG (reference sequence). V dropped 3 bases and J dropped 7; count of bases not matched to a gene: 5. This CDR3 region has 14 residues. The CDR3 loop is CAWRPSGGKNEQFF. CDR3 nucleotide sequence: TGTGCCTGGAGGCCTAGCGGGGGGAAGAATGAGCAGTTCTTC.

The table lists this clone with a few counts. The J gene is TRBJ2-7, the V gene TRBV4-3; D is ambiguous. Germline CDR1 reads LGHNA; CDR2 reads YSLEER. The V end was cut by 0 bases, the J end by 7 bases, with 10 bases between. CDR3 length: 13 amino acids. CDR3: CASSQEAEREQYF. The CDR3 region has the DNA TGCGCCAGCAGCCAAGAAGCAGAGAGGGAGCAGTACTTC.

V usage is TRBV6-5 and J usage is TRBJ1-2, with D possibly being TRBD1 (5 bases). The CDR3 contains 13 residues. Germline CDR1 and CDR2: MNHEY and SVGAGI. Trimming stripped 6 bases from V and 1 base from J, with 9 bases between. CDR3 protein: CASSRDGNYGYTF. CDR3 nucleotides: TGTGCCAGCAGCCGGGACGGTAACTATGGCTACACCTTC.

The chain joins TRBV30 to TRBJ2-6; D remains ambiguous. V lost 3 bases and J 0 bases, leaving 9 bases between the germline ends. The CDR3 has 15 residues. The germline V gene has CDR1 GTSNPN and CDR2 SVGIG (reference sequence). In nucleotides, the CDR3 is TGTGCCTGGAGCCCCAACTACTCTGGGGCCAACGTCCTGACTTTC. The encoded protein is CAWSPNYSGANVLTF.

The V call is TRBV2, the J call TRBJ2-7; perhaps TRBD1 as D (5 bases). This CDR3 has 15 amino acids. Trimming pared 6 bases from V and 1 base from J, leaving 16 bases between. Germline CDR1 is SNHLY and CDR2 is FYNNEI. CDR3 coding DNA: TGTGCCAGCAGGGCGACAGAAGTGGCTTCCTACGAGCAGTACTTC. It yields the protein CASRATEVASYEQYF.

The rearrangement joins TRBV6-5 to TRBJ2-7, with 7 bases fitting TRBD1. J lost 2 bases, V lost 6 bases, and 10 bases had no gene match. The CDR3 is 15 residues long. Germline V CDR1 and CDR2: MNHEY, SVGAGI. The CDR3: CASSPKGTATYEQYF. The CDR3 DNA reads TGTGCCAGCAGCCCCAAGGGGACAGCAACCTACGAGCAGTACTTC.

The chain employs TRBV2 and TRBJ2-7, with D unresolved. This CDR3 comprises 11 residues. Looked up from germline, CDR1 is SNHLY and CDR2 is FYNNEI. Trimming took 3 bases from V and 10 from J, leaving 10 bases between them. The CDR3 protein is CASSDVGDQYF. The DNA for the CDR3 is TGTGCCAGCAGTGATGTCGGCGACCAGTACTTC.